The present T cell receptor beta chain was sequenced within a study of regulatory T cells in long-lasting Graves disease. Overall study: Graves' patients diagnosed newly had used antithyroid drugs under 3 months.

Germline loops: CDR1 SGHDT, CDR2 YYEEEE. Trimming took 4 bases from V and 5 from J; bases not matched to a gene: 6. This CDR3 contains 14 residues. The authors built TCR beta libraries using iRepertoire HTBI primers and Arm-PCR of CDR3 regions. MiXCR, applied by TCRdb to the multiplex PCR reads, yields one record per CDR3 protein. The data show approximately 350,000 distinct CDR3 sequences, about a sixth seen once. Study-level results: Favored usage of TRBV28, TRBJ1-2 and TRBJ2-5 was recorded in persistent disease.

This clonotype was found many times. Its antigen is unknown. Specified time point: newly diagnosed GD, antithyroid drugs for less than 3 months. The TCR library used RNA extracted from PBMCs. The same data also contributed to another study, on T cells in Graves' hyperthyroidism and ophthalmopathy. That report notes: Newly diagnosed patients aged 18 to 65 had hyperthyroidism of under 2 months' duration. Ophthalmopathy prediction by the model preceded onset by a median about 6 months.

The clonotype was recovered from a man aged 35 to 55 with Graves disease. The chain links TRBV5-6 to TRBJ2-3, with 8 bases matching TRBD1. The sequencing here drew on peripheral blood mononuclear cells (PBMCs), taken at new diagnosis, from a patient treated with antithyroid drugs. CDR3 residues: CASSRTGSGDTQYF. The CDR3 bases are TGTGCCAGCAGCCGGACAGGGTCGGGAGATACGCAGTATTTT.